This T cell receptor (beta chain) was obtained from a study of blood T cells in healthy people across ages. The study's findings and limits: Shifts in expanded clonotypes may have been confounded by donor CMV status, which was unknown.

Sample-barcoded 5' priming and a J-beta primer mix drove a second PCR of about 6 to 12 cycles. Each cDNA was tagged by a template-switch adaptor containing 12 random nucleotides. TCRdb reprocessed the 5' RACE reads with MiXCR, giving one entry per CDR3 protein. The sample has around 780,000 distinct CDR3 sequences, about 56% seen once. About this clonotype itself: Its antigen is unknown.

This receptor was identified in a man in his forties or fifties in good health. Sequenced input: blood.

The CDR3 region is CSVAVGAYEQYF. In DNA form, the CDR3 reads TGCAGCGTTGCAGTAGGAGCCTACGAGCAGTACTTC. This rearrangement joins TRBV29-1 to TRBJ2-7; D not resolved. Deletions cut 4 bases from V and 2 bases from J, with 9 bases between. The germline gives CDR1 SQVTM, CDR2 ANQGSEA. This CDR3 is 12 amino acids long.